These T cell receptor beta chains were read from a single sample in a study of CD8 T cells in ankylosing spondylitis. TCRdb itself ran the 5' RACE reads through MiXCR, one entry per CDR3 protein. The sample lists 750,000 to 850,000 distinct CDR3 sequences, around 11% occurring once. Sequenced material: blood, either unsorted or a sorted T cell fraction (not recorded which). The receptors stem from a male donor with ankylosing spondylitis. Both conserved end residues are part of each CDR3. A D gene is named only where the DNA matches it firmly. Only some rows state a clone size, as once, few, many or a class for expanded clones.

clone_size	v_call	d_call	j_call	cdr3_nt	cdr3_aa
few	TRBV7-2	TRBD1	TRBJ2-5	TGTGCCAGCAGCTTCGGACAGGAGGAGACCCAGTACTTC	CASSFGQEETQYF
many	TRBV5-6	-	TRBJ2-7	TGTGCCAGCAGCCAGGAGAGCTCCTACGAGCAGTACTTC	CASSQESSYEQYF
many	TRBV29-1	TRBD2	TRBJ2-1	TGCAGCGCGGAACTAGCGGGAGCGCGCAATGAGCAGTTCTTC	CSAELAGARNEQFF
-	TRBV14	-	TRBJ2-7	TGTGCCAGCAGCCAAGCTGGGGACTGGGAGTCCTACGAGCAGTACTTC	CASSQAGDWESYEQYF
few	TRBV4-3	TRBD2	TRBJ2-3	TGCGCCAGCAGTCCCTTTAGCGGGGTAGGGGATACGCAGTATTTT	CASSPFSGVGDTQYF
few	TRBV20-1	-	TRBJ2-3	TGCAGTGTCCCGAAGGAAGGGAGCGACACAGATACGCAGTATTTT	CSVPKEGSDTDTQYF
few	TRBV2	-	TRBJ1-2	TGTGCCAGCAGCGCGAGGGGGTGGGGAGAGAGCTACACCTTC	CASSARGWGESYTF
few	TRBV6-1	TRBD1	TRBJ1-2	TGTGCCAGCACAAAAGCGACAGGGGGGACTCTAAACTATGGCTACACCTTC	CASTKATGGTLNYGYTF
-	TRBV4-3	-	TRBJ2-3	TGCGCCAGCAGCCAAGATTGGAGCACAGATACGCAGTATTTT	CASSQDWSTDTQYF
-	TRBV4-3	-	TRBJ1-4	TGCGCCAGCAGCGACCGCAGGGAGATGAATGAAAAACTGTTTTTT	CASSDRREMNEKLFF
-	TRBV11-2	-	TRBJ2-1	TGTGCCAGCAGCTTCCTCCGAGGGAGCTCCTACAATGAGCAGTTCTTC	CASSFLRGSSYNEQFF
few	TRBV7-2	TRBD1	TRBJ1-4	TGTGCCAGCAGTTGGGGACAGAACTCTAATGAAAAACTGTTTTTT	CASSWGQNSNEKLFF
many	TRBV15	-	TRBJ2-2	TGTGCCACCAGTCTTCGCGCGAACACCGGGGAGCTGTTTTTT	CATSLRANTGELFF
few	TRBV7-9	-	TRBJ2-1	TGTGCCAGCACCCCCACCGGGGCCGAGGGTGAGCAGTTCTTC	CASTPTGAEGEQFF
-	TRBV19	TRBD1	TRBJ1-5	TGTGCCAGTAGTGGACAGGGTTGGGGCAATCAGCCCCAGCATTTT	CASSGQGWGNQPQHF
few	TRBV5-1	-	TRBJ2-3	TGCGCCAGCAGCTTGGCAGGGTCGGGCACAGATACGCAGTATTTT	CASSLAGSGTDTQYF
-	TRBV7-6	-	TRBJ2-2	TGTGCCAGCAGCCCCAGACGCAGGGGCCCCACCGGGGAGCTGTTTTTT	CASSPRRRGPTGELFF
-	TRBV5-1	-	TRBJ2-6	TGCGCCAGCAGCTTGGGCAGGGGTAACTCTGGGGCCAACGTCCTGACTTTC	CASSLGRGNSGANVLTF
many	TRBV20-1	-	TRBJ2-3	TGCAGTGTGCGGGATTCCCGCACAGATACGCAGTATTTT	CSVRDSRTDTQYF
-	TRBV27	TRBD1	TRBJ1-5	TGTGCCAGCAGGAGACAGGGGACAAATCAGCCCCAGCATTTT	CASRRQGTNQPQHF
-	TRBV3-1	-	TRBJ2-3	TGTGCCAGCAGCCAAGATGTGGAGCGAGTCACAGATACGCAGTATTTT	CASSQDVERVTDTQYF
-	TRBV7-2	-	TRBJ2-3	TGTGCCAGCAGCTTCGCCGGCCGCACAGATACGCAGTATTTT	CASSFAGRTDTQYF
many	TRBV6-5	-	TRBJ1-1	TGTGCCAGCAGTTACACCTCGGGGCGGACTGAAGCTTTCTTT	CASSYTSGRTEAFF
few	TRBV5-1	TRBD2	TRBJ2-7	TGCGCCAGCAGCTTTTACGGGACAGCCGGGACTAGCGTCTTC	CASSFYGTAGTSVF
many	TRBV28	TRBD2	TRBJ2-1	TGTGCCAGCAGTTTATGGTCCGGGACTAGCGGGAGCGGGGATGAGCAGTTCTTC	CASSLWSGTSGSGDEQFF
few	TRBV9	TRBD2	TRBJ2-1	TGTGCCAGCAGCGTAGCTGGGGCGGGAGGGAGCTCCTACAATGAGCAGTTCTTC	CASSVAGAGGSSYNEQFF
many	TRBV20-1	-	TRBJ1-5	TGCAGTGCTAGCCCCCCGGCTCAGCCCCAGCATTTT	CSASPPAQPQHF
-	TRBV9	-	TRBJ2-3	TGTGCCAGCAGCGTCACACCTACTAGCACAGATACGCAGTATTTT	CASSVTPTSTDTQYF
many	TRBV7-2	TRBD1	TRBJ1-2	TGTGCCAGCAGGGGGGACAGGGGATTCGGGCTCGAGGGCTACACCTTC	CASRGDRGFGLEGYTF
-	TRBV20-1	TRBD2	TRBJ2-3	TGCAGTGCTGGGGGACTAGCGGGGGCTACCACAGATACGCAGTATTTT	CSAGGLAGATTDTQYF